The 32 T cell receptor beta chains given below trace back to one sample, sequenced in a study of CD8+CD57+ T cells in acquired aplastic anemia. It was patients with CD8+CD57+ cell expansion by flow cytometry who were chosen for sequencing. TCR beta VDJ and CDR3 were profiled, and genomic DNA was the template. TCRdb re-analysed the reads in MiXCR, keeping a single row per CDR3 protein. The sample yields more than 150,000 distinct CDR3 sequences, less than 60% seen once. Sequenced: sorted CD4+, CD8+, or CD8+CD57+ T cells (not recorded which) from PBMCs. These receptors were obtained from a human donor with aplastic anemia.

The chain has TRBV19 and TRBJ1-5, with 9 bases lining up with TRBD1. Looked up from germline, CDR1 is LNHDA and CDR2 is SQIVND (reference sequence). V was pared by 4 bases and J by 6 bases, with 10 bases of the junction left unmatched. This CDR3 comprises 16 residues. The CDR3 sequence: CASSSAGTGSGQPQHF. CDR3 bases: TGTGCCAGTAGTAGCGCTGGGACAGGGTCGGGTCAGCCCCAGCATTTT. The whole variable domain, filled in from reference TRBV19 and TRBJ1-5, reads DGGITQSPKYLFRKEGQNVTLSCEQNLNHDAMYWYRQDPGQGLRLIYYSQIVNDFQKGDIAEGYSVSREKKESFPLTVTSAQKNPTAFYLCASSSAGTGSGQPQHFGDGTRLSIL.

The chain joins TRBV5-1 to TRBJ2-3, with 9 nucleotides matching TRBD2. The CDR3 is made up of 14 amino acids. Germline CDR1 SGHRS, CDR2 YFSETQ. Losses at the gene ends were 6 bases for V and 2 bases for J; bases not matched to a gene: 4. CDR3 nucleotides: TGCGCCAGCACACGCGGGGGGGCCACAGATACGCAGTATTTT. This translates into CASTRGGATDTQYF.

In this sample, this clonotype turned up a few times. CDR3 region: CASASFRDRYSNQPQHF. The CDR3 DNA follows: TGTGCTAGTGCCTCCTTCCGGGACAGATATAGCAATCAGCCCCAGCATTTT. This chain uses TRBV12-5 with TRBJ1-5, with 7 nucleotides matching TRBD1. The ends lost 7 bases at V and 0 bases at J; junction bases unmatched: 12. CDR3 length equals 17 residues. Germline V gene sequence: CDR1 LGHNT, CDR2 FRNRAP.

This sequence joins TRBV20-1 and TRBJ1-2; weak D call: TRBD1 (6 bases). Germline CDR1 DFQATT, CDR2 SNEGSKA (reference sequence). The CDR3 has 13 amino acids. V was clipped by 6 bases and J by 6 bases, with 17 bases between them. CDR3 bases: TGCAGTGCCCTTTTCGGGGCAGGGGATGGCTACACCTTC. This sequence encodes CSALFGAGDGYTF.

This clonotype showed up many times. V gene TRBV14 combines with J gene TRBJ2-3; 8 nucleotides match TRBD2. Germline CDR1 reads SGHDN; CDR2 reads FVKESK. CDR3 length: 16 residues. Trimming at V came to 0 bases and at J to 6 bases, leaving 8 bases not matched to a gene. The CDR3 region has the DNA TGTGCCAGCAGCCAAGATAGGGCCGGGACTAGGGATACGCAGTATTTT. This sequence encodes CASSQDRAGTRDTQYF.

This clonotype was seen repeatedly, ten times or more. The J gene is TRBJ1-2, the V gene TRBV5-4; 9 nucleotides match TRBD1. Germline CDR1 is SGHNT and CDR2 is YYREEE (reference sequence). The CDR3 extends over 13 amino acids. Trimming removed 2 bases from V and 6 bases from J; junction bases left unmatched: 2. The CDR3 DNA reads TGTGCCAGCAGCTTAACAGGGGGCAATGGCTACACCTTC. It codes for CASSLTGGNGYTF.

This clonotype was detected ten times or more. V gene TRBV15 combines with J gene TRBJ1-6; the D is unclear. The CDR3 loop spans 13 amino acids. CDR1 LNHNV and CDR2 YYDKDF come from the germline V gene (reference sequence). V was cut by 0 bases and J by 8 bases, with 5 bases left in between. The CDR3: CATSRDLDSPLHF. The CDR3 coding sequence is TGTGCCACCAGCAGAGATCTAGATTCACCCCTCCACTTT.

The chain couples TRBV25-1 to TRBJ2-1; TRBD2 matches 8 bases. Germline V CDR1 and CDR2: MGHDK, SYGVNS. The CDR3 has 15 amino acids. The J segment lost 4 bases and the V segment lost 8 bases, leaving 10 bases of the junction unmatched. CDR3 nucleotides: TGTGCCAGCTCATCTAAGCGGGGGAGATACAATGAGCAGTTCTTC. It translates to CASSSKRGRYNEQFF.

CDR3 coding DNA: TGTGCCAGCAGCTTAAACACGGGAAGCGAGCAGTTCTTC. Protein: CASSLNTGSEQFF. The chain joins TRBV7-2 to TRBJ2-1, with D possibly matching TRBD2 (5 bases). CDR3 length equals 13 residues. The V and J ends lost 2 bases and 10 bases respectively, with 12 bases between them. Germline CDR1 reads SGHTA; CDR2 reads FQGNSA.

This clonotype was seen ten or more times. The rearrangement uses TRBV15 and TRBJ1-6; possible D gene TRBD1, 5 bases. The CDR3 runs 15 residues. With 5 bases removed from V and 6 bases from J, the gap between germline ends came to 14 bases. Germline V gives CDR1 LNHNV, CDR2 YYDKDF (reference sequence). The CDR3 nucleotides are TGTGCCACCAGCCCGCGTGGGGGGGGTAATTCACCCCTCCACTTT. Translating gives CATSPRGGGNSPLHF.

This clonotype was recorded many times. This chain joins TRBV27 and TRBJ1-2; D possibly corresponds to TRBD1 (5 bases). Germline assignment: CDR1 MNHEY and CDR2 SMNVEV (reference sequence). This CDR3 has 13 amino acids. V was trimmed by 5 bases and J by 2 bases, leaving 9 bases between them. The CDR3: CASSMGRNYGYTF. The CDR3 nucleotides are TGTGCCAGCAGTATGGGACGGAACTATGGCTACACCTTC.

At least ten counts were recorded for this clonotype. The chain carries TRBV24-1 and TRBJ1-5, with D perhaps matching TRBD1 (6 bases). The germline V gene has CDR1 KGHDR and CDR2 SFDVKD. The CDR3 runs 13 residues. The V and J ends lost 10 bases and 2 bases respectively, with 11 bases between them. The CDR3 region has the DNA TGTGCCACACCCGCAGGGGGCAATCAGCCCCAGCATTTT. This codes for CATPAGGNQPQHF.

This chain links TRBV7-2 with TRBJ2-2; no firm D call. The CDR3 runs to 14 residues. V was cut by 5 bases and J by 6 bases, with 13 bases left in between. Germline V gives CDR1 SGHTA, CDR2 FQGNSA. The CDR3 DNA sequence: TGTGCCAGCAGCCGCGGCGGTAAGGCCGGGGAGCTGTTTTTT. Encoded protein: CASSRGGKAGELFF.

This chain links TRBV6-1 with TRBJ1-1, with D unresolved. Germline lookup yields CDR1 MNHNS and CDR2 SASEGT. The CDR3 runs to 16 residues. V dropped 6 bases and J dropped 0 bases, with 17 bases sitting between them. CDR3 nucleotide sequence: TGTGCCAGCAGGACACGGGTGACGGAGGTGAACACTGAAGCTTTCTTT. This sequence encodes CASRTRVTEVNTEAFF.

The CDR3: CASSYTSRYNEQFF. Written as DNA, the CDR3 is TGTGCCAGCAGTTACACTAGCAGGTACAATGAGCAGTTCTTC. The chain couples TRBV6-2 or TRBV6-3 to TRBJ2-1; a weak D match, TRBD2 (6 bases). Trimming cost V 2 bases and J 4 bases, with 9 bases left between them. Germline assignment: CDR1 MNHEY and CDR2 SVGEGT. CDR3 length equals 14 residues.

This chain uses TRBV7-9 with TRBJ2-1; 7 nucleotides match TRBD2. V shed 3 bases, J shed 7 bases, and the junction held 3 bases outside the gene matches. This CDR3 contains 13 residues. Germline lookup yields CDR1 SEHNR and CDR2 FQNEAQ (reference sequence). Here the CDR3 reads CASSLDGGNEQFF. CDR3 sequence (DNA): TGTGCCAGCAGCTTGGACGGGGGGAATGAGCAGTTCTTC.

This chain links TRBV7-3 with TRBJ2-1, with D possibly matching TRBD2 (6 bases). Germline V gives CDR1 SGHTA, CDR2 FQGTGA. V was clipped by 8 bases and J by 4 bases, with 12 bases between them. This CDR3 spans 13 amino acids. The CDR3 loop is CASPEGTYNEQFF. In nucleotides, the CDR3 is TGTGCCAGCCCTGAGGGGACTTACAATGAGCAGTTCTTC.

The chain couples TRBV25-1 to TRBJ2-5, with D unclear. The CDR3 loop spans 14 amino acids. Trimming took 3 bases from V and 7 from J, leaving 15 bases between them. Germline V gives CDR1 MGHDK, CDR2 SYGVNS. The CDR3 DNA reads as TGTGCCAGCAGTGATCCTTCCACCCCACGGACCCAGTACTTC. Translated, it gives CASSDPSTPRTQYF.

In its sample, this clonotype was seen once. The chain couples TRBV29-1 to TRBJ2-3, with D perhaps given as TRBD1 or TRBD2 (5 bases each). The CDR3 consists of 13 residues. Trimming removed 6 bases from V and 0 bases from J, with 10 bases in between. Germline V gene sequence: CDR1 SQVTM, CDR2 ANQGSEA. This CDR3 reads CSVEGSSTDTQYF. CDR3 bases: TGCAGCGTAGAGGGGTCTAGCACAGATACGCAGTATTTT.

CDR3 sequence: CATSRDLRQASRYEQYF. The DNA for the CDR3 is TGTGCCACCAGCAGGGATTTAAGACAGGCCAGTCGCTACGAGCAGTACTTC. J is TRBJ2-7 and V is TRBV15; D may be TRBD1 (6 bases). V lost 3 bases and J 3 bases, leaving 21 bases between the germline ends. Germline CDR1 reads LNHNV; CDR2 reads YYDKDF (reference sequence). The length of the CDR3 is 17 residues. Full variable domain (rest looked up from reference TRBV15 and TRBJ2-7): DAMVIQNPRYQVTQFGKPVTLSCSQTLNHNVMYWYQQKSSQAPKLLFHYYDKDFNNEADTPDNFQSRRPNTSFCFLDIRSPGLGDTAMYLCATSRDLRQASRYEQYFGPGTRLTVT.

This clonotype was seen repeatedly, ten times or more. The chain uses TRBV28 and TRBJ1-5, with D possibly TRBD1 on 5 matching bases. Looked up from germline, CDR1 is MDHEN and CDR2 is SYDVKM. The CDR3 loop spans 14 amino acids. The V end lost 2 bases, the J end lost 7 bases, and 12 bases lay between the germline ends. This chain's CDR3 is CASSLTGVGQPQHF. CDR3 coding DNA: TGTGCCAGCAGTTTAACGGGGGTAGGGCAGCCCCAGCATTTT.

This chain joins TRBV4-3 and TRBJ2-3; D perhaps matches TRBD1 (5 bases). V gave up 5 bases and J gave up 11 bases, with 17 bases separating them. The CDR3 consists of 13 residues. Germline V lookup: CDR1 LGHNA, CDR2 YSLEER. CDR3 residues: CASSSGMNNEQYF. CDR3 sequence (DNA): TGCGCCAGCAGCTCAGGGATGAACAATGAGCAGTATTTT.

In this sample, this clonotype turned up many times. The chain is built from TRBV11-1 and TRBJ2-5, with a possible D match to TRBD1 (6 bases). In germline, CDR1 is SGHAT, CDR2 FQDESV (reference sequence). The CDR3 is 13 amino acids. V lost 6 bases, J lost 3 bases, and 11 bases lay in between. CDR3 in amino acids: CASRIQGEETQYF. CDR3 nucleotides: TGTGCCAGCAGGATACAGGGAGAAGAGACCCAGTACTTC.

This clonotype was detected a few times. V is TRBV24-1 and J is TRBJ1-6; 10 positions agree with TRBD1. The V and J ends lost 6 bases and 1 base, in that order; junction bases with no gene match: 8. This CDR3 contains 18 residues. CDR1 and CDR2 from the germline V gene are KGHDR and SFDVKD. The CDR3 bases are TGTGCCACCAGTCCGGGACAGGGGAAGTCATCCTATAATTCACCCCTCCACTTT. Its protein is CATSPGQGKSSYNSPLHF.

V and J are TRBV4-1 and TRBJ2-1; 11 bases fit TRBD2. V was pared by 0 bases and J by 8 bases, with 6 bases of the junction left unmatched. This CDR3 has 16 amino acids. The germline CDR1 and CDR2 sequences are MGHRA and YSYEKL. CDR3 sequence reads: CASSQEGSGGAYEQFF. CDR3 coding DNA: TGCGCCAGCAGCCAAGAGGGTAGCGGGGGGGCCTATGAGCAGTTCTTC.

The chain joins TRBV12-3 or TRBV12-4 to TRBJ2-1, with 7 bases that match TRBD2. This CDR3 comprises 15 residues. With 5 bases clipped from V and 10 bases from J, the junction kept 14 bases outside the gene matches. CDR3 in amino acids: CASSSSGRLSGEQFF. DNA of the CDR3: TGTGCCAGCAGTAGTAGCGGGCGCCTATCGGGGGAGCAGTTCTTC.

For the CDR3, the DNA is TGCAGCGTCGGGGACACAGGGGCGGGGACCCAGTACTTC. It codes for CSVGDTGAGTQYF. This sequence joins TRBV29-1 and TRBJ2-5, with TRBD1 matching 7 bases. The germline V gene has CDR1 SQVTM and CDR2 ANQGSEA. CDR3 length: 13 residues. With V trimmed by 6 bases and J by 7 bases, 11 bases remained unmatched.

This clonotype was observed a handful of times. CDR3 coding DNA: TGTGCCACCAGCAGAGGAGGGGAGAACACCGGGGAGCTGTTTTTT. Encoded protein: CATSRGGENTGELFF. This sequence joins TRBV15 and TRBJ2-2; the D gene could be TRBD1 or TRBD2 (5 bases each). This CDR3 is built from 15 residues. In germline, CDR1 is LNHNV, CDR2 YYDKDF (reference sequence). Trimming stripped 1 base from V and 1 base from J, with 7 bases between.

The chain carries TRBV2 and TRBJ2-5; D is possibly TRBD2 (6 bases). This CDR3 comprises 16 residues. CDR1 SNHLY and CDR2 FYNNEI come from the germline V gene. Trimming took off 8 bases at V and 1 base at J, with 20 bases between the two ends. The CDR3 region has the DNA TGTGCCAGCCGGTATGCCGGCGGGGACTTCCAAGAGACCCAGTACTTC. This encodes CASRYAGGDFQETQYF.

This clonotype was detected many times. The V gene is TRBV11-2, the J gene TRBJ2-7; D remains ambiguous. V shed 2 bases and J shed 5 bases, with 13 bases lying between them. The CDR3 runs 14 residues. CDR1 SGHAT and CDR2 FQNNGV come from the germline V gene. This CDR3 is CASSLSGPSNEQYF. Here the CDR3 DNA reads TGTGCCAGCAGCTTATCAGGTCCGTCTAACGAGCAGTACTTC.

This clonotype was counted ten times or more. V is TRBV25-1 and J is TRBJ1-4; D not certain. V lost 0 bases and J 0 bases, leaving 8 bases between the germline ends. The CDR3 length is 16 residues. CDR1 is MGHDK, CDR2 SYGVNS, per germline. CDR3 DNA sequence: TGTGCCAGCAGTGAATATCGACAAGCAACTAATGAAAAACTGTTTTTT. Amino acid sequence: CASSEYRQATNEKLFF. Supplemented by reference TRBV25-1 and TRBJ1-4, the full variable domain reads EADIYQTPRYLVIGTGKKITLECSQTMGHDKMYWYQQDPGMELHLIHYSYGVNSTEKGDLSSESTVSRIRTEHFPLTLESARPSHTSQYLCASSEYRQATNEKLFFGSGTQLSVL.

This clonotype was seen ten or more times. The chain recombines TRBV19 with TRBJ2-1, with no clear D. The CDR3 has 15 amino acids. The germline CDR1 and CDR2 sequences are LNHDA and SQIVND (reference sequence). V was trimmed by 5 bases and J by 5 bases, leaving 16 bases between them. The CDR3 region has the DNA TGTGCCAGTAGTTTCGGAGCCCTCCTTAACAATGAGCAGTTCTTC. Encoded protein: CASSFGALLNNEQFF. The complete variable domain, with remaining parts taken from reference TRBV19 and TRBJ2-1, reads DGGITQSPKYLFRKEGQNVTLSCEQNLNHDAMYWYRQDPGQGLRLIYYSQIVNDFQKGDIAEGYSVSREKKESFPLTVTSAQKNPTAFYLCASSFGALLNNEQFFGPGTRLTVL.